This TCR beta chain was obtained from a study of cytotoxic CD8 clonotypes in ibrutinib-treated CLL. Study results and limitations: Clonality increased at ibrutinib response and stayed stable in sustained remission. At progression, however, it fell back toward baseline.

Clones were sequenced by immunoSEQ multiplex PCR, and TCRdb holds only the in-frame ones, with some missing. The table lists fewer than 200,000 clones, roughly four fifths of them singletons. Points on this clone: Its target is unknown.

The CDR3 runs to 14 residues. V was clipped by 2 bases and J by 9 bases, with 11 bases between them. Germline CDR1 reads MNHEY; CDR2 reads SVGAGI. This sequence joins TRBV6-5 and TRBJ1-6, with D possibly matching TRBD1 (6 bases). This TCR was sampled from a human donor with chronic lymphocytic leukemia. Sequencing was performed on PBMCs, taken after 24 months of ibrutinib treatment. CDR3: CASSYDQGPSPLHF. DNA for the CDR3: TGTGCCAGCAGTTACGACCAGGGGCCTTCACCCCTCCACTTT.